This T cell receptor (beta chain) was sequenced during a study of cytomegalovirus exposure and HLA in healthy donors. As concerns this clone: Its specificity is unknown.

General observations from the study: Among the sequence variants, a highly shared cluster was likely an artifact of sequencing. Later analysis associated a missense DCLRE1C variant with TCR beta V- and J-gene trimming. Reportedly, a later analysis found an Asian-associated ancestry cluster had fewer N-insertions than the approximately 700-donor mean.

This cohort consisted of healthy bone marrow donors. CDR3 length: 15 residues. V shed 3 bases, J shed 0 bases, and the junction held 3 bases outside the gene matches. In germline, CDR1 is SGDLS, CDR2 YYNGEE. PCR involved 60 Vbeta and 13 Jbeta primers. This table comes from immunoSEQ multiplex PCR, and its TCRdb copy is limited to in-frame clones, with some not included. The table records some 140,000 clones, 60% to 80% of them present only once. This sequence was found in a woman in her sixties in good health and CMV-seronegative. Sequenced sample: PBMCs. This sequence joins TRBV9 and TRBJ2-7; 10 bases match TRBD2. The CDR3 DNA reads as TGTGCCAGCAGCGCACTAGCGGGGAGCTCCTACGAGCAGTACTTC. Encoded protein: CASSALAGSSYEQYF.